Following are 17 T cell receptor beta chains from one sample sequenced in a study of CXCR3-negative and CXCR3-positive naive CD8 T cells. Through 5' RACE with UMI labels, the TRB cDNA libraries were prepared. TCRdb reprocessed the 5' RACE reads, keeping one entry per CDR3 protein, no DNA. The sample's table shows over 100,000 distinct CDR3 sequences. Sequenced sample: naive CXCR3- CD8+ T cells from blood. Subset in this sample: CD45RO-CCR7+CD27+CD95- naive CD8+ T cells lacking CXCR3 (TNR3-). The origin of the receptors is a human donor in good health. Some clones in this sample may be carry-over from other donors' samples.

This CDR3 reads CATSRAAGANVLTF. This chain uses TRBV15 with TRBJ2-6. The CDR3 loop spans 14 amino acids. CDR1 and CDR2 (germline): LNHNV, YYDKDF (reference sequence).

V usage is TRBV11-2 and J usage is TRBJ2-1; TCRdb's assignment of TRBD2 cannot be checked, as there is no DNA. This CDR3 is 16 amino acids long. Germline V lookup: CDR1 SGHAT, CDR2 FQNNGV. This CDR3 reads CASSPGLAASYNEQFF.

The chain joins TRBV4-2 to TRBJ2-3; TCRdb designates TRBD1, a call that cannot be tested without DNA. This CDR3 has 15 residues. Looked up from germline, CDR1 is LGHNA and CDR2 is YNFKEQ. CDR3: CASSQAPVTKDTQYF.

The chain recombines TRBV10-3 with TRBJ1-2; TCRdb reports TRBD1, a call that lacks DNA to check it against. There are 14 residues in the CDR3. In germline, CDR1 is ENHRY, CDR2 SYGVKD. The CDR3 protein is CAISLGQTGYGYTF.

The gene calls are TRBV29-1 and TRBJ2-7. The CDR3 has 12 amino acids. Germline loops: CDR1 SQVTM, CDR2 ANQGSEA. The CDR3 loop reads CSVVVPSLEQYF.

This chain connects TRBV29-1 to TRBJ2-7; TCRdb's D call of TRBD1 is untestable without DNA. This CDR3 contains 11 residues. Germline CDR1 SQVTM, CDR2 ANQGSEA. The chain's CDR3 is CSVVHGGEQYF.

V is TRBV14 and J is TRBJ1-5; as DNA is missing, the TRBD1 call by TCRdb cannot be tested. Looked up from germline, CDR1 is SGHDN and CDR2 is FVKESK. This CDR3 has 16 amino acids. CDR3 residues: CASSQNTGSPNQPQHF.

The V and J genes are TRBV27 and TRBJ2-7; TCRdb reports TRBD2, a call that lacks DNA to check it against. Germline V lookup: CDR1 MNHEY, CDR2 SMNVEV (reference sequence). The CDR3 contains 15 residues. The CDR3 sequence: CASSPSGGPSYEQYF.

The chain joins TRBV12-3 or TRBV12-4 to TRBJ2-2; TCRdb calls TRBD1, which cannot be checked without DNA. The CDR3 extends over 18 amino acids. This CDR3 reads CASSLPAGTGYIHGELFF.

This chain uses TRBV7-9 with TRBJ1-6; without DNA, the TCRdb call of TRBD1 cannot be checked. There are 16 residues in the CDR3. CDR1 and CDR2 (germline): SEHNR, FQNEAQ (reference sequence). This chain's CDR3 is CASSLPGQTYNSPLHF.

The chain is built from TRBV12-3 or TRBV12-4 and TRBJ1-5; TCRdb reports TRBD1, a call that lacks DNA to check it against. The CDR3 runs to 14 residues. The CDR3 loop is CASSLAEGDQPQHF.

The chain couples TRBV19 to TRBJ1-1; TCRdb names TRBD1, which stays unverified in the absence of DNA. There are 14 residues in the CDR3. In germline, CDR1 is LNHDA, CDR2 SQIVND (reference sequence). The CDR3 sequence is CASNTGALNTEAFF.

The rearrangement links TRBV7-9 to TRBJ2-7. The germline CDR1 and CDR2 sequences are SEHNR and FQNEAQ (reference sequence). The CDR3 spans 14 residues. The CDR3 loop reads CASSLISAYYEQYF.

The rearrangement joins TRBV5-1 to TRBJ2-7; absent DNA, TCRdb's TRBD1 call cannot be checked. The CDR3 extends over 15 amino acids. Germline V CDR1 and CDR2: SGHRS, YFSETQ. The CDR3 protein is CASSLSGTQSYEQYF.

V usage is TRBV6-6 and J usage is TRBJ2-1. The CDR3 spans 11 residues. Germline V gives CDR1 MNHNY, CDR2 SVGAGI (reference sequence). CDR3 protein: CASRVGHEQFF.

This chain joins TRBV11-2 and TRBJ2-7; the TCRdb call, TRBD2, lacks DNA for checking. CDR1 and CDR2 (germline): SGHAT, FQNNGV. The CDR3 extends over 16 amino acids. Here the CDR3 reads CASSLMGTSAYYEQYF.

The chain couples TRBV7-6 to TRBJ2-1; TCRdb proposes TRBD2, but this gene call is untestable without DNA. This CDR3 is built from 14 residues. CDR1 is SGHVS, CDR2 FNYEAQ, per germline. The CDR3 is CASSFERESFEQFF.